The entry below gives a single TCR beta chain sequence along with its context. The data belong to a study of blood T cell repertoires in COVID-19. Libraries were prepared by immunoSEQ multiplex PCR; TCRdb keeps only in-frame clonotypes and omits some of them. Among tens of thousands of clones, about 92% were seen once, and the ten largest hold 25% to 30%. This receptor was taken from a woman of 80 years or more with acute or convalescent COVID-19. Material for sequencing was peripheral blood.

In DNA form, the CDR3 reads TGTGCCAGCAGCCAAGGGGGGACTTTTAGTGGGACCCAGTACTTC. Translated: CASSQGGTFSGTQYF. This chain connects TRBV3-1 (or the pseudogene TRBV3-2) to TRBJ2-5; D is possibly TRBD2 (6 bases). This CDR3 region has 15 residues. V lost 1 base, J lost 7 bases, and 16 bases lay in between. CDR1 and CDR2 from the germline V gene are LGHDT and YNNKEL (reference sequence).